This T cell receptor (beta chain) was found in a study of CD8 T cells in ankylosing spondylitis. Study conclusions and caveats: In synovial fluid and blood from reactive arthritis, some motif variants were previously reported. Disease-linked clones, CD8+, were relatively rare in peripheral blood.

As regards this clonotype: Its cognate antigen is unknown.

5'-RACE, quantitative and with molecular barcodes, yielded the TCR beta libraries. A single record per CDR3 protein comes from TCRdb applying MiXCR to the 5' RACE reads. The table records some 340,000 distinct CDR3 sequences, 14% to 15% of them present only once. This clonotype was sampled from a male donor with ankylosing spondylitis or in good health (not recorded which). The sequenced sample consisted of blood, either unsorted or a sorted T cell fraction (not recorded which).

The CDR3 nucleotides are TGTGCCAGCAGCTTAAGTGGACCCTTCTACGAGCAGTACTTC. Its protein product is CASSLSGPFYEQYF. The chain combines TRBV7-2 with TRBJ2-7; D not resolved. Germline V CDR1 and CDR2: SGHTA, FQGNSA. This CDR3 contains 14 residues. The V end lost 2 bases, the J end lost 3 bases, and 11 bases lay between the germline ends.